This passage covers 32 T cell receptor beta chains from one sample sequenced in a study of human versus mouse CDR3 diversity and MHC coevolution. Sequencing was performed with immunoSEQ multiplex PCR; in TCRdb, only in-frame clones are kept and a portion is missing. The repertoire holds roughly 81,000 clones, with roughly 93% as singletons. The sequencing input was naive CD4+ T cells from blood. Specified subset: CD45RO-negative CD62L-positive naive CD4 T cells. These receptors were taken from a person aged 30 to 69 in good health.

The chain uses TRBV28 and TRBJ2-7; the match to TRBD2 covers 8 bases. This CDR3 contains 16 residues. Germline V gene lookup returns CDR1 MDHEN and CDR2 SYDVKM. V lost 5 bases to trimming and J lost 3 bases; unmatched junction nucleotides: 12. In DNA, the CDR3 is TGTGCCAGCAGTCCACAAATAGCGGGAACTCACTACGAGCAGTACTTC. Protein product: CASSPQIAGTHYEQYF. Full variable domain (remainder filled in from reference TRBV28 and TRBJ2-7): DVKVTQSSRYLVKRTGEKVFLECVQDMDHENMFWYRQDPGLGLRLIYFSYDVKMKEKGDIPEGYSVSREKKERFSLILESASTNQTSMYLCASSPQIAGTHYEQYFGPGTRLTVT.

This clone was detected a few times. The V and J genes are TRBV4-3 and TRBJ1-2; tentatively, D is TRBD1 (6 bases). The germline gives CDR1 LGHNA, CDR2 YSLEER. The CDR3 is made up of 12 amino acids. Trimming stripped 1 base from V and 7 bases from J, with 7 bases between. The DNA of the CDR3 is TGCGCCAGCAGCCAAGGACAGGCTGGCTACACCTTC. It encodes CASSQGQAGYTF.

CDR3 sequence reads: CASSLSRNTEAFF. In DNA, the CDR3 is TGTGCCAGCTCCCTGTCTCGGAACACTGAAGCTTTCTTT. The chain couples TRBV6-1 to TRBJ1-1; unclear D gene. Trimming left V 8 bases short and J 1 base short, with 11 bases between. This CDR3 has 13 residues. Germline-derived CDR1 and CDR2 are MNHNS and SASEGT.

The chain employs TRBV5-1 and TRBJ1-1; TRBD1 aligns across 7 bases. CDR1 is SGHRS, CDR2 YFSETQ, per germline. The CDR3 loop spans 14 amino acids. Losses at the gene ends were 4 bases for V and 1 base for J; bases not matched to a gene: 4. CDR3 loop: CASSAGQENTEAFF. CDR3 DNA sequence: TGCGCCAGCAGCGCCGGACAGGAGAACACTGAAGCTTTCTTT.

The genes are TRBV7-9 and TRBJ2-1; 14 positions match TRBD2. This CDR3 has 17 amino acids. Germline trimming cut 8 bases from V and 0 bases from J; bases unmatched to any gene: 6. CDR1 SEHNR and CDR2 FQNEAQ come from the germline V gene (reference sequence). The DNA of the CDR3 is TGTGCCAGCCTTCGGACTAGCGGGAGGAGCTCCTACAATGAGCAGTTCTTC. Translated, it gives CASLRTSGRSSYNEQFF.

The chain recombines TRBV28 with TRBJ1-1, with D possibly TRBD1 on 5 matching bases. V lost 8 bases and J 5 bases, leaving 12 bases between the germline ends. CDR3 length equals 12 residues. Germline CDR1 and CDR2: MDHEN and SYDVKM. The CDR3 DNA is TGTGCCAGCGGGGGGGGGAGAACTGAAGCTTTCTTT. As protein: CASGGGRTEAFF.

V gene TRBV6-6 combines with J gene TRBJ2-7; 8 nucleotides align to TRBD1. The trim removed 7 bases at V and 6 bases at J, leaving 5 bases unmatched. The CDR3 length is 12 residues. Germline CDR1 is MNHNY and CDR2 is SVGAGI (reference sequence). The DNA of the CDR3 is TGTGCCAGCACCCCGGACAGGGCCGAGCAGTACTTC. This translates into CASTPDRAEQYF.

In DNA, the CDR3 is TGTGCCAGCAGTCACGTACCCGGGACAGCCTATGGCTACACCTTC. This sequence encodes CASSHVPGTAYGYTF. The chain is built from TRBV6-1 and TRBJ1-2; 7 nucleotides match TRBD1. CDR3 length: 15 amino acids. Germline values: CDR1 MNHNS, CDR2 SASEGT. Germline trimming cut 5 bases from V and 4 bases from J; bases unmatched to any gene: 10.

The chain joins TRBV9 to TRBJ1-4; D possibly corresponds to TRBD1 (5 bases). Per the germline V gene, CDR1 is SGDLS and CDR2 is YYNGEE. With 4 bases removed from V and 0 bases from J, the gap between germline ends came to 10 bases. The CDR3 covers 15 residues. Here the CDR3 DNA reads TGTGCCAGCAGCAGGGGAAGAGCAACTAATGAAAAACTGTTTTTT. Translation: CASSRGRATNEKLFF.

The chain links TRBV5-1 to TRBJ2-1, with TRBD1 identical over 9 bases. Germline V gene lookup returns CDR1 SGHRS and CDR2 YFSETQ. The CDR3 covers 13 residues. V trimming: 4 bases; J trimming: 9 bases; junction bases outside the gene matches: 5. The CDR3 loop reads CASSPGQGGEQFF. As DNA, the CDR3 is TGCGCCAGCAGCCCGGGACAGGGAGGTGAGCAGTTCTTC. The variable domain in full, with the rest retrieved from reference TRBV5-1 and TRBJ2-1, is KAGVTQTPRYLIKTRGQQVTLSCSPISGHRSVSWYQQTPGQGLQFLFEYFSETQRNKGNFPGRFSGRQFSNSRSEMNVSTLELGDSALYLCASSPGQGGEQFFGPGTRLTVL.

Here the CDR3 DNA reads TGTGCCAGCAGTTACGACAGTCTGAACACTGAAGCTTTCTTT. Amino acid sequence: CASSYDSLNTEAFF. The rearrangement joins TRBV6-5 to TRBJ1-1; weak D call: TRBD1 (5 bases). Per the germline V gene, CDR1 is MNHEY and CDR2 is SVGAGI. CDR3 size: 14 residues. V was shortened by 2 bases and J by 0 bases, with 7 bases between the two germline ends.

The CDR3 DNA is TGCGCCAGCAGCTTCCAGGGGGCAGGGACTGAAGCTTTCTTT. Translating it yields CASSFQGAGTEAFF. The J gene is TRBJ1-1, the V gene TRBV5-1, with TRBD1 identical over 8 bases. The germline V gene encodes CDR1 SGHRS and CDR2 YFSETQ. The J segment lost 5 bases and the V segment lost 2 bases, leaving 5 bases of the junction unmatched. The CDR3 covers 14 residues.

CDR3: CASSLASNYGEQFF. The CDR3 region has the DNA TGCGCCAGCAGCTTGGCCTCCAACTACGGGGAGCAGTTCTTC. V usage is TRBV5-1 and J usage is TRBJ2-1, with no clear D. Trimming removed 0 bases at V and 10 bases at J, with 14 bases between. The CDR3 extends over 14 amino acids. Germline-derived CDR1 and CDR2 are SGHRS and YFSETQ.

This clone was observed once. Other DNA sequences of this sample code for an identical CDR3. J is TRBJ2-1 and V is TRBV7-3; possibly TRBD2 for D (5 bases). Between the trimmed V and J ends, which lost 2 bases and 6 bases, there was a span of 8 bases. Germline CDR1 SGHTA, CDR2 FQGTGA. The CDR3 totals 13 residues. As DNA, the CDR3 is TGTGCCAGCAGCTTAGCCCTAGCCAATGAGCAGTTCTTC. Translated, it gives CASSLALANEQFF.

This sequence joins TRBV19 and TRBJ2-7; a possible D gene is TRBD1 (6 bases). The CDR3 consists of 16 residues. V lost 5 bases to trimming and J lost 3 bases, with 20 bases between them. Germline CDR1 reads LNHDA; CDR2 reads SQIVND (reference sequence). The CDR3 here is CASSAFPGTLNYEQYF. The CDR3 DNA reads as TGTGCCAGTAGTGCCTTCCCCGGGACACTCAACTACGAGCAGTACTTC.

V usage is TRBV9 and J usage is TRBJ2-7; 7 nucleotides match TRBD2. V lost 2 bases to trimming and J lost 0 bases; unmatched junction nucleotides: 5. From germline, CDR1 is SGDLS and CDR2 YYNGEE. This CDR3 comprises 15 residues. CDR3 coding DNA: TGTGCCAGCAGCGTGAGCGGGGCATCCTCCTACGAGCAGTACTTC. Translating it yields CASSVSGASSYEQYF.

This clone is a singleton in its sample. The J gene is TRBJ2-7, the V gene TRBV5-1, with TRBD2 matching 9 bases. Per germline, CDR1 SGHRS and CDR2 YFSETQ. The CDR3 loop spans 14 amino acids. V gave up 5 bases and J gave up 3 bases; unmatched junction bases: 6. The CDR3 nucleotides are TGCGCCAGCAGTGCTAGCGGGGCGCTCTACGAGCAGTACTTC. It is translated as CASSASGALYEQYF.

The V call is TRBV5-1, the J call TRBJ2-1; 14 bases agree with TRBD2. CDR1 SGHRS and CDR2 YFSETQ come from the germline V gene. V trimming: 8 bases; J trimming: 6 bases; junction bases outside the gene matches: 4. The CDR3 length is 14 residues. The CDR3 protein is CASGLAGGGNEQFF. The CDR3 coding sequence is TGCGCCAGTGGACTAGCGGGGGGTGGCAATGAGCAGTTCTTC.

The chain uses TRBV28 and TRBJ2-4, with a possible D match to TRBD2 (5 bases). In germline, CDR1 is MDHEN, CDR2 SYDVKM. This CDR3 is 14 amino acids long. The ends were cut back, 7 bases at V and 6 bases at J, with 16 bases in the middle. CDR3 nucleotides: TGTGCCAGCACCATGGACCCGGCGGGAAACATTCAGTACTTC. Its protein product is CASTMDPAGNIQYF.

The CDR3 DNA follows: TGTGCCAGCAGTTGGACTAGCGGGAGCTCCTACGAGCAGTACTTC. Translated, it gives CASSWTSGSSYEQYF. This sequence joins TRBV28 and TRBJ2-7; 13 bases are shared with TRBD2. The CDR3 is made up of 15 amino acids. V gave up 4 bases and J gave up 0 bases; unmatched junction bases: 0. CDR1 is MDHEN, CDR2 SYDVKM, per germline.

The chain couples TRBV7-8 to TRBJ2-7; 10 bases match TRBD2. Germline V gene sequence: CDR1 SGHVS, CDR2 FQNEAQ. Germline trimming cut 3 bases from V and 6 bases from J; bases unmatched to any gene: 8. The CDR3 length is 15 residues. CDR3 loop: CASSLSSSGRSEQYF. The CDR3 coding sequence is TGTGCCAGCAGCTTGTCATCTAGCGGGAGAAGCGAGCAGTACTTC.

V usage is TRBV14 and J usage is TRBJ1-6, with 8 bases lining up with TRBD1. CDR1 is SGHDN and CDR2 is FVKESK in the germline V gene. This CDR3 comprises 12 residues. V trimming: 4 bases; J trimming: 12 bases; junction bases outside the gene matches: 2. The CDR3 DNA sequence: TGTGCCAGCAGCCTACAGGGGGGACCCCTCCACTTT. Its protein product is CASSLQGGPLHF.

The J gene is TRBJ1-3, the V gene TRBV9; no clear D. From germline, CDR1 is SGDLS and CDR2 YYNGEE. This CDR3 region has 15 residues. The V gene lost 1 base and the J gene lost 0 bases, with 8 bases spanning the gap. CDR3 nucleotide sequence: TGTGCCAGCAGCGTAAGTGGGAGCTCTGGAAACACCATATATTTT. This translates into CASSVSGSSGNTIYF.

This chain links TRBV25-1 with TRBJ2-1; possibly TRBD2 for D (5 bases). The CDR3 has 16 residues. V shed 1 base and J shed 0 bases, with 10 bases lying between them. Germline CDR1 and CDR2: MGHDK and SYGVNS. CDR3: CASSEFGGPSYNEQFF. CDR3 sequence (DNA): TGTGCCAGCAGTGAATTCGGCGGGCCCTCCTACAATGAGCAGTTCTTC.

CDR3 sequence reads: CASSLTRDSYEQYF. The CDR3 DNA follows: TGTGCCAGCAGCTTGACCAGGGACTCCTACGAGCAGTACTTC. The rearrangement links TRBV7-2 to TRBJ2-5; perhaps TRBD1 as D (5 bases). The J call is uncertain, as TRBJ2-7 better fits the DNA end. Germline CDR1 reads SGHTA; CDR2 reads FQGNSA. The CDR3 is made up of 14 amino acids.

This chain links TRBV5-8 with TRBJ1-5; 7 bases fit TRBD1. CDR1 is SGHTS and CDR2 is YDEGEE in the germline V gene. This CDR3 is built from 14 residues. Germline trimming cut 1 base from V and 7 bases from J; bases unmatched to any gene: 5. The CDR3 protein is CASSLTGVGQPQHF. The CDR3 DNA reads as TGTGCCAGCAGCTTGACAGGGGTCGGACAGCCCCAGCATTTT.

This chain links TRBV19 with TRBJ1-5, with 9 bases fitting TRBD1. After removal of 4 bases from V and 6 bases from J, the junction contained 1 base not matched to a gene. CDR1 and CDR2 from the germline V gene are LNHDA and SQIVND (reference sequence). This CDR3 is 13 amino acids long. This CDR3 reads CASSTGQGQPQHF. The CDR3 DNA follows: TGTGCCAGTAGTACGGGACAGGGTCAGCCCCAGCATTTT.

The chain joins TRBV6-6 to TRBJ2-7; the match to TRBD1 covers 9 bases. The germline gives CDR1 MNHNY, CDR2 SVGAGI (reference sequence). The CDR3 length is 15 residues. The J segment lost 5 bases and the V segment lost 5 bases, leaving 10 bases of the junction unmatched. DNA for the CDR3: TGTGCCAGCAGTCTAGCCGGGACAGGGTACAACGAGCAGTACTTC. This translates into CASSLAGTGYNEQYF.

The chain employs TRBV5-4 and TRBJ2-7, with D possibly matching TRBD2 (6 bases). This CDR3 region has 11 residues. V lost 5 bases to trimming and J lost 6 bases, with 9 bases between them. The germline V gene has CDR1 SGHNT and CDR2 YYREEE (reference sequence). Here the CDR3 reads CASRLGGEQYF. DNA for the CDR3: TGTGCCAGCAGGCTGGGGGGCGAGCAGTACTTC.

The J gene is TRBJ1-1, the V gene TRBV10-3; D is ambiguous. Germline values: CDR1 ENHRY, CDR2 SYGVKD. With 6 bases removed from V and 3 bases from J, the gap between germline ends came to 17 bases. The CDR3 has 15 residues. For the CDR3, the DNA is TGTGCCATCAGCGTCCGGACTCAAAGGGACACTGAAGCTTTCTTT. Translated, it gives CAISVRTQRDTEAFF.

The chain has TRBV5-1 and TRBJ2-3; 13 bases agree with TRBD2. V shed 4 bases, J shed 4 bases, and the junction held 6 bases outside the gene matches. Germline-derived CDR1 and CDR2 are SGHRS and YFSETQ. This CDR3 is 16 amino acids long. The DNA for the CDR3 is TGCGCCAGCAGCGCCGGGACTAGCGGGGCGCCAGATACGCAGTATTTT. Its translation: CASSAGTSGAPDTQYF.

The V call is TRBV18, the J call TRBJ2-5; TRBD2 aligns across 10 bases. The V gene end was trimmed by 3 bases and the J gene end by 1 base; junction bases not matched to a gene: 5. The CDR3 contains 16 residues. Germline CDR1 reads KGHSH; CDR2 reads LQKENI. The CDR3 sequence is CASSPGLAGAQETQYF. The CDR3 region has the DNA TGTGCCAGCTCACCGGGCCTAGCGGGAGCCCAAGAGACCCAGTACTTC.